A selection of T cell receptor beta chains follows, all from one sample in a study of cytomegalovirus exposure and HLA in healthy donors. This table comes from immunoSEQ multiplex PCR, and its TCRdb copy is limited to in-frame clones, with some not included. The sample has 150,000 to 200,000 clones; approximately 89% are singletons. Sequenced material: PBMCs. These receptors were taken from a man in his thirties or forties in good health and CMV-seropositive. Both conserved end residues are part of each CDR3. The D gene is left open where the match is weak. Some rows have no size entry. The others give once, few or many, or a class for an expanded clone.

D gene	V gene	J gene	clone size	CDR3 DNA	CDR3 protein
TRBD1	TRBV11-1	TRBJ1-1	.	TGTGCCAGCAGCTCAGAGGAAACAGGGGCGAACACTGAAGCTTTCTTT	CASSSEETGANTEAFF
.	TRBV27	TRBJ2-1	.	TGTGCCAGCAGTCCCCCGGCGGGGAGGAACCCTTACAATGAGCAGTTCTTC	CASSPPAGRNPYNEQFF
.	TRBV25-1	TRBJ1-5	.	TGTGCCAGCAGTGAATATACGGATCAGCCCCAGCATTTT	CASSEYTDQPQHF
.	TRBV7-3	TRBJ1-2	few	TGTGCCAGCAGCTTTACGGGGAACTATGGCTACACCTTC	CASSFTGNYGYTF
TRBD1	TRBV28	TRBJ1-4	.	TGTGCCAGCAGTCCCACAGGGGCCCCTAATGAAAAACTGTTTTTT	CASSPTGAPNEKLFF
.	TRBV7-9	TRBJ2-5	.	TGTGCCAGCAGCTTGTATGCTGAAGAGACCCAGTACTTC	CASSLYAEETQYF
TRBD1	TRBV7-6	TRBJ1-5	.	TGTGCCAGCAGCCCCAGGGGGTATAGCAATCAGCCCCAGCATTTT	CASSPRGYSNQPQHF
.	TRBV30	TRBJ2-7	.	TGTGCCTGGGGCCGCGCCTACGAGCAGTACTTC	CAWGRAYEQYF
.	TRBV7-9	TRBJ1-1	.	TGTGCCAGCAGCTTGCCAGGGAGGGGGAACACTGAAGCTTTCTTT	CASSLPGRGNTEAFF
TRBD1	TRBV28	TRBJ1-2	.	TGTGCCAGCAGTCCAGACAGGGCGCGTGGCTACACCTTC	CASSPDRARGYTF
TRBD2	TRBV7-9	TRBJ2-5	.	TGTGCCAGCAGCCCAGGGGCTTGGACTAGCGGGGGGTCGGAGACCCAGTACTTC	CASSPGAWTSGGSETQYF
TRBD1	TRBV5-6	TRBJ1-1	once	TGTGCCAGCAGCTGGGACAGGGGGTTTTATACTGAAGCTTTCTTT	CASSWDRGFYTEAFF
.	TRBV28	TRBJ2-2	.	TGTGCCAGCAGGAGACCCACGAACACCGGGGAGCTGTTTTTT	CASRRPTNTGELFF
.	TRBV6-5	TRBJ2-7	.	TGTGCCAGCAGTCCCCCAGGGGTCTACGAGCAGTACTTC	CASSPPGVYEQYF
.	TRBV6-5	TRBJ2-5	.	TGTGCCAGCAGTTGGGGGGAGACCCAGTACTTC	CASSWGETQYF
.	TRBV6-1	TRBJ1-1	.	TGTGCCAGCAGTCAGAGAAGTACTGAAGCTTTCTTT	CASSQRSTEAFF
.	TRBV7-2	TRBJ2-7	.	TGTGCCAGCAGCTTGGCGGGTCCTAGCTCCTACGAGCAGTACTTC	CASSLAGPSSYEQYF
.	TRBV27	TRBJ1-4	.	TGTGCCAGCAAGTCTCAGACGGTGACTAATGAAAAACTGTTTTTT	CASKSQTVTNEKLFF
.	TRBV7-2	TRBJ2-5	.	TGTGCCAGCAGCTTAGAGAGGGGGGGTCGGCAAGAGACCCAGTACTTC	CASSLERGGRQETQYF
TRBD1	TRBV29-1	TRBJ1-1	.	TGCAGCGTTGAAGATCTAAGTTCGGGACAGGGACGGATCACTGAAGCTTTCTTT	CSVEDLSSGQGRITEAFF
.	TRBV6-1	TRBJ2-5	once	TGTGCCAGCAGTGAAACGAGTGAGACCCAGTACTTC	CASSETSETQYF
TRBD2	TRBV11-1	TRBJ2-7	.	TGTGCCAGCAGTCTAGCGGGGGGGCCGGAAGAGCAGTACTTC	CASSLAGGPEEQYF
.	TRBV5-6	TRBJ1-4	.	TGTGCCAGCAGCAGCGGACAGCCTAATGAAAAACTGTTTTTT	CASSSGQPNEKLFF
TRBD1	TRBV29-1	TRBJ2-4	.	TGCAGCGTCTCGGGACAGGGAGTTGGGATTCAGTACTTC	CSVSGQGVGIQYF
.	TRBV6-5	TRBJ1-2	few	TGTGCCAGCAGTCGCATCGAATTGGGGGCTGGCTACACCTTC	CASSRIELGAGYTF
.	TRBV9	TRBJ1-1	.	TGTGCCAGCAGCTCCCGTCTGGGGACTGAAGCTTTCTTT	CASSSRLGTEAFF
.	TRBV7-9	TRBJ2-7	once	TGTGCCAGCAGCTTAGCGGGGGATCCGAACGAGCAGTACTTC	CASSLAGDPNEQYF
.	TRBV14	TRBJ2-1	.	TGTGCCAGCAGCAGGGATCTCCCTGGTGAGCAGTTCTTC	CASSRDLPGEQFF
.	TRBV7-9	TRBJ2-7	.	TGTGCCAGCAGTTCCCAGGGGTTACCCTACGAGCAGTACTTC	CASSSQGLPYEQYF
.	TRBV7-6	TRBJ2-3	.	TGTGCCAGCAGCCCCCCGGGCGGCGGGACCCGGTATTTT	CASSPPGGGTRYF
TRBD2	TRBV7-6	TRBJ2-2	few	TGTGCCAGCAGCTTAGTCAGCGGGGCGAACACCGGGGAGCTGTTTTTT	CASSLVSGANTGELFF
.	TRBV2	TRBJ2-2	once	TGTGCCAGCAGTGTCCCTCGGACGGCGGGCGGGGAGCTGTTTTTT	CASSVPRTAGGELFF
.	TRBV5-1	TRBJ2-5	.	TGCGCCAGCAGCTTGGGACCAAACCAAGAGACCCAGTACTTC	CASSLGPNQETQYF
.	TRBV7-2	TRBJ2-4	.	TGTGCCAGCAGCCCCAATGGGGCGCTGGCCAAAAACATTCAGTACTTC	CASSPNGALAKNIQYF
.	TRBV5-4	TRBJ1-2	.	TGTGCCAGCAGCCCCGACGGATACTATGGCTACACCTTC	CASSPDGYYGYTF
.	TRBV30	TRBJ2-3	.	TGTGCCTGGAGTGTATCAGGGGCAGGGGATACGCAGTATTTT	CAWSVSGAGDTQYF
.	TRBV29-1	TRBJ2-3	.	TGCAGCGTGGGGGCTCCAAGAATCACAGATACGCAGTATTTT	CSVGAPRITDTQYF
.	TRBV6-1	TRBJ2-7	once	TGTGCCAGCAGGGCCCGCTCGGACGAGCAGTACTTC	CASRARSDEQYF
.	TRBV14	TRBJ1-1	.	TGTGCCAGCAGCCCAGGCAGGGGCACTGAAGCTTTCTTT	CASSPGRGTEAFF
.	TRBV7-2	TRBJ1-1	.	TGTGCCAGCAGCCAGCGCTTAGAAATCACTGAAGCTTTCTTT	CASSQRLEITEAFF
TRBD1	TRBV29-1	TRBJ1-2	.	TGCAGCACGCAGGTGACGGGGACAGTGGCTGGCTACACCTTC	CSTQVTGTVAGYTF
TRBD1	TRBV5-1	TRBJ1-2	.	TGCGCCAGCAGCGAGACAGGGAACTATGGCTACACCTTC	CASSETGNYGYTF
.	TRBV4-3	TRBJ1-4	.	TGCGCCAGCAGCCAAGAGGGGCAGCAGGCGGGGTTCGCTAATGAAAAACTGTTTTTT	CASSQEGQQAGFANEKLFF
.	TRBV28	TRBJ2-7	.	TGTGCCAGCAGTCCCTACGGACCGACCTCCTACGAGCAGTACTTC	CASSPYGPTSYEQYF
.	TRBV30	TRBJ2-1	once	TGTGCCTGTTGCCCAAATGAGCAGTTCTTC	CACCPNEQFF
.	TRBV6-5	TRBJ2-6	.	TGTGCCAGCAGTTACGATTCCTCTGGGGCCAACGTCCTGACTTTC	CASSYDSSGANVLTF
TRBD2	TRBV6-1	TRBJ2-2	.	TGTGCCAGCAAGAGGCGGGAGGTGGACGGGGAGCTGTTTTTT	CASKRREVDGELFF
TRBD1	TRBV30	TRBJ2-2	few	TGTGCCTGGTCCCGACAGGGCGCCGGGGAGCTGTTTTTT	CAWSRQGAGELFF
TRBD2	TRBV5-6	TRBJ2-5	.	TGTGCCAGCAGCTTGCCCCCCGCTAGCGGGGGGGCGGAGACCCAGTACTTC	CASSLPPASGGAETQYF
TRBD1	TRBV5-6	TRBJ1-4	many	TGTGCCAGCAGCTACGGGACAGTAGAAAAACTGTTTTTT	CASSYGTVEKLFF
.	TRBV13	TRBJ1-1	.	TGTGCCAGCAGCCTCCGGACCAGGACCGGGGATGAAGCTTTCTTT	CASSLRTRTGDEAFF
.	TRBV6-1	TRBJ2-3	.	TGTGCCAGCACCCCCCTGTGGGGCAGCACAGATACGCAGTATTTT	CASTPLWGSTDTQYF
.	TRBV11-2	TRBJ1-5	.	TGTGCCAGCAGCTTAGCGGGGAATAGCAATCAGCCCCAGCATTTT	CASSLAGNSNQPQHF
TRBD1	TRBV18	TRBJ1-5	once	TGTGCCAGCTCACCACCGAGAGGGGGCGGCAATCAGCCCCAGCATTTT	CASSPPRGGGNQPQHF
TRBD2	TRBV9	TRBJ2-3	.	TGTGCCAGCAGCGTATCGGGCTCGGGAGGGGGACGAGATACGCAGTATTTT	CASSVSGSGGGRDTQYF
TRBD2	TRBV19	TRBJ2-7	.	TGTGCCAGTAGTACCCCGGGACTAGCGGAGAAGCAGTACTTC	CASSTPGLAEKQYF